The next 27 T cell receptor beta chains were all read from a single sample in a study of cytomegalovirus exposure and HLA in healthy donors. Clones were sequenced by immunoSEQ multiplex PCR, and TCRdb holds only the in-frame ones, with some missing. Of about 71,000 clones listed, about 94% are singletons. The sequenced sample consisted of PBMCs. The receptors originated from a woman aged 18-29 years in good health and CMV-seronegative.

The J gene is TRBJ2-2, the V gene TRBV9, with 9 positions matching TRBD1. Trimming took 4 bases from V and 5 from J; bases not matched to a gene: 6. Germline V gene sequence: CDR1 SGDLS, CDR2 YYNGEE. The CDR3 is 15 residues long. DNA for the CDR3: TGTGCCAGCAGCCCGAGACAGGGGGGGACCGGGGAGCTGTTTTTT. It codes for CASSPRQGGTGELFF.

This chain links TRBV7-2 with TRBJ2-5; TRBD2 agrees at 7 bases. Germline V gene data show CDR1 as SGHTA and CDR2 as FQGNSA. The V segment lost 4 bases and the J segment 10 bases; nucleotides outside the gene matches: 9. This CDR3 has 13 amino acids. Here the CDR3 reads CASSSQPSGGQYF. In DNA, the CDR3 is TGTGCCAGCAGCTCACAACCCTCGGGGGGCCAGTACTTC.

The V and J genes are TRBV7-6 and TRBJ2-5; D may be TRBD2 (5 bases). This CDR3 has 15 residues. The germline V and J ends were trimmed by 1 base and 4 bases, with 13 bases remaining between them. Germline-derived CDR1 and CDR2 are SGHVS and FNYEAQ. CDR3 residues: CASSLGRLALETQYF. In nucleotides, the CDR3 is TGTGCCAGCAGCTTAGGGCGTCTAGCTCTAGAGACCCAGTACTTC.

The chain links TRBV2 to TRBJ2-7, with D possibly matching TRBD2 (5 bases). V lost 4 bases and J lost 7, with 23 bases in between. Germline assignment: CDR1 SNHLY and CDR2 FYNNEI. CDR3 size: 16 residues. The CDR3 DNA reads TGTGCCAGCAGTGTACGCTCGGGGTCAGCTTTTTTGGAGCAGTACTTC. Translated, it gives CASSVRSGSAFLEQYF.

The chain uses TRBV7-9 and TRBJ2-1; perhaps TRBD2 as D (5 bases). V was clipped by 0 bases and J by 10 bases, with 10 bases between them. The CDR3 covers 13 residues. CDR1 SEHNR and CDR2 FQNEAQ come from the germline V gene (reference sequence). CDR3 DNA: TGTGCCAGCAGCTTAGCTCGGGGTACGGAGCAGTTCTTC. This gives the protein CASSLARGTEQFF.

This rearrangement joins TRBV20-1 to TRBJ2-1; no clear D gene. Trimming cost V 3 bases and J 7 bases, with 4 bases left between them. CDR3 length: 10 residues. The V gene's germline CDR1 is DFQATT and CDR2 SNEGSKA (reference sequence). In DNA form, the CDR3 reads TGCAGTGCTAGCTCTAATGAGCAGTTCTTC. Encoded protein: CSASSNEQFF.

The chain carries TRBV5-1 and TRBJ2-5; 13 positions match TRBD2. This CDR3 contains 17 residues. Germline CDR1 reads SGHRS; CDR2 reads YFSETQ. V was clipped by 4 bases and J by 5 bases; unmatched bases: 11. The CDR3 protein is CASSPGLAGPEGETQYF. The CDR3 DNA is TGCGCCAGCAGCCCGGGACTAGCGGGGCCGGAGGGGGAGACCCAGTACTTC.

For the CDR3, the DNA is TGTGCCAGCAGCCCGGCCAGGACTAATGAAAAACTGTTTTTT. As protein: CASSPARTNEKLFF. The chain couples TRBV5-4 to TRBJ1-4; D is unresolved. Trimming took 4 bases from V and 2 from J, leaving 9 bases between them. The CDR3 covers 14 residues. CDR1 and CDR2 (germline): SGHNT, YYREEE (reference sequence).

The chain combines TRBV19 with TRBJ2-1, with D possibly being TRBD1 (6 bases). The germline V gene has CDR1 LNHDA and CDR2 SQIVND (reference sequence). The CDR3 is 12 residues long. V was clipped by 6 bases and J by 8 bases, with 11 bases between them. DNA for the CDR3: TGTGCCAGTAGCTCAGGGGTTTATGAGCAGTTCTTC. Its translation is CASSSGVYEQFF. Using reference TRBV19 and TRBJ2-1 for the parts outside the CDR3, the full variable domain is DGGITQSPKYLFRKEGQNVTLSCEQNLNHDAMYWYRQDPGQGLRLIYYSQIVNDFQKGDIAEGYSVSREKKESFPLTVTSAQKNPTAFYLCASSSGVYEQFFGPGTRLTVL.

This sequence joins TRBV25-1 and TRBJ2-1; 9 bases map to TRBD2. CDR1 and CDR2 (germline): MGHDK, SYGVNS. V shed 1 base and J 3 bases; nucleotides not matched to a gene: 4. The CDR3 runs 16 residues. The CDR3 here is CASSELTSGDYNEQFF. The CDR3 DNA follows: TGTGCCAGCAGTGAATTGACTAGCGGAGACTACAATGAGCAGTTCTTC.

The CDR3 DNA sequence: TGTGCCAGCAGCCCAGGGTACAAGAAGGGGAATGAGCAGTTCTTC. Translation gives CASSPGYKKGNEQFF. The chain combines TRBV7-6 with TRBJ2-1; TRBD1 might be the D (5 bases). Germline assignment: CDR1 SGHVS and CDR2 FNYEAQ. The CDR3 has 15 residues. V lost 5 bases to trimming and J lost 7 bases, with 18 bases between them.

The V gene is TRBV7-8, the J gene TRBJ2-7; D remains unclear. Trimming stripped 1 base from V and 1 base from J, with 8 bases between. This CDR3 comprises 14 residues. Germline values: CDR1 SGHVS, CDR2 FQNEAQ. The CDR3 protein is CASSLGQASYEQYF. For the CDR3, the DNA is TGTGCCAGCAGCTTAGGTCAGGCTTCCTACGAGCAGTACTTC. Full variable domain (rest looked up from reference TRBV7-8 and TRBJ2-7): GAGVSQSPRYKVAKRGQDVALRCDPISGHVSLFWYQQALGQGPEFLTYFQNEAQLDKSGLPSDRFFAERPEGSVSTLKIQRTQQEDSAVYLCASSLGQASYEQYFGPGTRLTVT.

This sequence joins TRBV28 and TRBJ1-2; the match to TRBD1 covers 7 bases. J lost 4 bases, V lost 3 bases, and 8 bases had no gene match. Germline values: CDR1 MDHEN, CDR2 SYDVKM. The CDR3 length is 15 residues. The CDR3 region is CASSFLTGRGYGYTF. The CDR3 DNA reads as TGTGCCAGCAGTTTCCTGACAGGGCGCGGCTATGGCTACACCTTC.

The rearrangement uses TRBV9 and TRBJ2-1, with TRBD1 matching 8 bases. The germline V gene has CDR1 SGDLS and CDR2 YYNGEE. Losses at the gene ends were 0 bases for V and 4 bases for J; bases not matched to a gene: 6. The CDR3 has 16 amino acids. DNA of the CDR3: TGTGCCAGCAGCGTAGCGAGGACAGGGTCTTACAATGAGCAGTTCTTC. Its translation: CASSVARTGSYNEQFF.

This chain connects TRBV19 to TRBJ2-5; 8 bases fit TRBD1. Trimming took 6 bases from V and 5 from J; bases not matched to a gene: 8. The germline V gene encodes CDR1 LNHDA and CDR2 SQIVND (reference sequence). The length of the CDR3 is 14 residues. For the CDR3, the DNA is TGTGCCAGTAGCCCAGGCGGGACAGGCGAGACCCAGTACTTC. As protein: CASSPGGTGETQYF.

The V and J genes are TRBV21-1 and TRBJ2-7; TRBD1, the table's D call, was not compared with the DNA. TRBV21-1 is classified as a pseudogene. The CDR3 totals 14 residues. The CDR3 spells CASSHPGQAYEQYF. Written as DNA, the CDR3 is TGTGCCAGCAGCCACCCGGGACAGGCCTACGAGCAGTACTTC.

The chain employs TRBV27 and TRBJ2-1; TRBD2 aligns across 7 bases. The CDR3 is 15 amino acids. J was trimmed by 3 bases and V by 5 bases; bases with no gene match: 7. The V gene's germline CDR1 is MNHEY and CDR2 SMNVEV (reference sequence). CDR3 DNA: TGTGCCAGCAGTGGGGGAGGGACTATCTACAATGAGCAGTTCTTC. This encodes CASSGGGTIYNEQFF.

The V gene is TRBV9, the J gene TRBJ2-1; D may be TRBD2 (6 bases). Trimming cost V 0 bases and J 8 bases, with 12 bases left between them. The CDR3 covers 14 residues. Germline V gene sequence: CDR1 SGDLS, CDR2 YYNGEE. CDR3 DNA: TGTGCCAGCAGCGTAGAGGGCGGGAATTATGAGCAGTTCTTC. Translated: CASSVEGGNYEQFF.

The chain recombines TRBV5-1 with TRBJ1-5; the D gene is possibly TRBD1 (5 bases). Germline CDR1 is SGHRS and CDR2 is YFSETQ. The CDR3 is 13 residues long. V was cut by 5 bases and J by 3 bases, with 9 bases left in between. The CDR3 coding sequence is TGCGCCAGCAGTCAGGGCCCCAATCAGCCCCAGCATTTT. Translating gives CASSQGPNQPQHF. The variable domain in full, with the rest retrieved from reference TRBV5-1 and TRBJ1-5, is KAGVTQTPRYLIKTRGQQVTLSCSPISGHRSVSWYQQTPGQGLQFLFEYFSETQRNKGNFPGRFSGRQFSNSRSEMNVSTLELGDSALYLCASSQGPNQPQHFGDGTRLSIL.

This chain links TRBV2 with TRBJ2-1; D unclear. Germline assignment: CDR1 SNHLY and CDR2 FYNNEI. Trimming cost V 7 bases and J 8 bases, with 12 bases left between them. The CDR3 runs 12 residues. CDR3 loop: CASKPRFYEQFF. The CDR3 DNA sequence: TGTGCCAGCAAACCCAGATTTTATGAGCAGTTCTTC. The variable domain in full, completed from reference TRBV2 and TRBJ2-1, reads EPEVTQTPSHQVTQMGQEVILRCVPISNHLYFYWYRQILGQKVEFLVSFYNNEISEKSEIFDDQFSVERPDGSNFTLKIRSTKLEDSAMYFCASKPRFYEQFFGPGTRLTVL.

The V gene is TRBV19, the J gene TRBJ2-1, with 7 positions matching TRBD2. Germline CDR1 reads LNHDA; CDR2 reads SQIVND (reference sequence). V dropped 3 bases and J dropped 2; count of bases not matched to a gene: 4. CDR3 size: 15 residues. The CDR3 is CASSMRGRAYNEQFF. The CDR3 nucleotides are TGTGCCAGTAGTATGCGAGGGAGGGCCTACAATGAGCAGTTCTTC.

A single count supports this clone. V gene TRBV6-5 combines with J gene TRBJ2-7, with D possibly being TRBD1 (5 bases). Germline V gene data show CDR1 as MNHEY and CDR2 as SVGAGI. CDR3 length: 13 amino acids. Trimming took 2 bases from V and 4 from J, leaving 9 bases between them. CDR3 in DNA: TGTGCCAGCAGTTACGGCCCAGGGTACGAGCAGTACTTC. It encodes CASSYGPGYEQYF.

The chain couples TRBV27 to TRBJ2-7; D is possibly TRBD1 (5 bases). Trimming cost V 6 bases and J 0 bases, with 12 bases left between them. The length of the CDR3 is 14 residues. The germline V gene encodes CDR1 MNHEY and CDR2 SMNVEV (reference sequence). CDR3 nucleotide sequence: TGTGCCAGCAGAAACCAGGGTCCCTCCTACGAGCAGTACTTC. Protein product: CASRNQGPSYEQYF.

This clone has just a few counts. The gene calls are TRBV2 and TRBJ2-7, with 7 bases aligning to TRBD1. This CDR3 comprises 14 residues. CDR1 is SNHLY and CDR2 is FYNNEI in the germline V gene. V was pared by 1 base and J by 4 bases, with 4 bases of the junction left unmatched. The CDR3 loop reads CASSEGGQSYEQYF. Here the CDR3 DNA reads TGTGCCAGCAGTGAAGGGGGACAGTCATACGAGCAGTACTTC. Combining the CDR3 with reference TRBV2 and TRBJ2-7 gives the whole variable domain EPEVTQTPSHQVTQMGQEVILRCVPISNHLYFYWYRQILGQKVEFLVSFYNNEISEKSEIFDDQFSVERPDGSNFTLKIRSTKLEDSAMYFCASSEGGQSYEQYFGPGTRLTVT.

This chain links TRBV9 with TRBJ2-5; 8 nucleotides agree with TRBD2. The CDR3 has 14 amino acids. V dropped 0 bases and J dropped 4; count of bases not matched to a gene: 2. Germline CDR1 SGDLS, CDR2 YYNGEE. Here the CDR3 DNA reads TGTGCCAGCAGCGTAGAGGGACTAGGAGAGACCCAGTACTTC. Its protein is CASSVEGLGETQYF.

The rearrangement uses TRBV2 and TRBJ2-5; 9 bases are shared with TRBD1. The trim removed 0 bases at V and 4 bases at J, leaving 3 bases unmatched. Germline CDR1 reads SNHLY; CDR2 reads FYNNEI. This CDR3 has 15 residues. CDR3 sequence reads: CASSEAPTGGETQYF. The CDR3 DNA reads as TGTGCCAGCAGTGAAGCCCCGACAGGGGGAGAGACCCAGTACTTC. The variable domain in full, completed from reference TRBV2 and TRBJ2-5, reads EPEVTQTPSHQVTQMGQEVILRCVPISNHLYFYWYRQILGQKVEFLVSFYNNEISEKSEIFDDQFSVERPDGSNFTLKIRSTKLEDSAMYFCASSEAPTGGETQYFGPGTRLLVL.

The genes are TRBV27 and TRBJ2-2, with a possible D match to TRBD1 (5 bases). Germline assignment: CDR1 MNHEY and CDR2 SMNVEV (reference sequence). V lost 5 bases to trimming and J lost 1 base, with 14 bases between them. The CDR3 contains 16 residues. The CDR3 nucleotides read TGTGCCAGCAGTACCAGACAGATCCGGAACACCGGGGAGCTGTTTTTT. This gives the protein CASSTRQIRNTGELFF.